The 17 T cell receptor beta chains in this list originate from one sample, sequenced in a study of blood T cell repertoires in COVID-19. Generated by immunoSEQ multiplex PCR, the TCRdb table keeps only in-frame clones and is missing some. The table has fewer than 500,000 clones, roughly nine tenths seen once. Sequencing was done on a sample of PBMCs or T cells enriched from blood (not recorded which). These receptor sequences come from a man aged 25 to 40 who had recovered from COVID-19.

This clone was counted a few times. The chain couples TRBV6-5 to TRBJ1-1; D is ambiguous. The V gene's germline CDR1 is MNHEY and CDR2 SVGAGI. V lost 6 bases and J 1 base, leaving 9 bases between the germline ends. The CDR3 has 13 amino acids. CDR3 loop: CASRAGGNTEAFF. CDR3 DNA: TGTGCCAGCAGGGCCGGCGGGAACACTGAAGCTTTCTTT.

The rearrangement uses TRBV5-1 and TRBJ2-1; D gene ambiguous. The CDR3 is 9 amino acids. Trimming removed 7 bases from V and 9 bases from J, with 5 bases in between. CDR1 and CDR2 (germline): SGHRS, YFSETQ. The CDR3 loop is CASGSEQFF. In nucleotides, the CDR3 is TGCGCCAGCGGTAGTGAGCAGTTCTTC.

This clone is a singleton in its sample. The gene calls are TRBV27 and TRBJ1-3, with D uncertain. Per the germline V gene, CDR1 is MNHEY and CDR2 is SMNVEV (reference sequence). The CDR3 covers 14 residues. V was clipped by 3 bases and J by 0 bases, with 6 bases between them. CDR3 sequence: CASSFGSSGNTIYF. The CDR3 DNA reads TGTGCCAGCAGTTTCGGGAGCTCTGGAAACACCATATATTTT.

The count of this clone is one. The chain has TRBV30 and TRBJ2-5; 8 nucleotides line up with TRBD1. From germline, CDR1 is GTSNPN and CDR2 SVGIG (reference sequence). Unmatched junction bases numbered 5, after V lost 5 bases and J lost 6 bases. The CDR3 runs 12 residues. The CDR3 spells CAWAGGAQTQYF. DNA of the CDR3: TGTGCCTGGGCAGGGGGCGCGCAGACCCAGTACTTC.

The J gene is TRBJ1-6, the V gene TRBV5-4; TRBD1 aligns across 8 bases. This CDR3 spans 18 amino acids. V lost 3 bases, J lost 6 bases, and 14 bases stayed unmatched. The germline V gene has CDR1 SGHNT and CDR2 YYREEE (reference sequence). In DNA form, the CDR3 reads TGTGCCAGCAGCTCAGACAGGGGCCGCCTCGTGGGTAATTCACCCCTCCACTTT. Amino acid sequence: CASSSDRGRLVGNSPLHF.

This clone was recorded once. V is TRBV5-1 and J is TRBJ1-1; perhaps TRBD1 as D (5 bases). Trimming cost V 2 bases and J 1 base, with 9 bases left between them. CDR1 is SGHRS, CDR2 YFSETQ, per germline. The CDR3 extends over 14 amino acids. This CDR3 reads CASSFRVGNTEAFF. The CDR3 DNA sequence: TGCGCCAGCAGCTTCAGGGTCGGGAACACTGAAGCTTTCTTT.

This chain links TRBV7-2 with TRBJ2-7; 16 bases line up with TRBD2. Germline V lookup: CDR1 SGHTA, CDR2 FQGNSA. Trimming removed 2 bases from V and 4 bases from J; junction bases left unmatched: 5. This CDR3 is 17 amino acids long. CDR3 nucleotides: TGTGCCAGCAGCTTAAAACCGGGACTAGCGGGAGGGTACGAGCAGTACTTC. Encoded protein: CASSLKPGLAGGYEQYF.

The chain links TRBV5-1 to TRBJ1-1, with D unclear. Trimming pared 4 bases from V and 7 bases from J, leaving 17 bases between. The CDR3 spans 14 residues. Germline assignment: CDR1 SGHRS and CDR2 YFSETQ. The CDR3 sequence is CASSPATPQLEAFF. The CDR3 nucleotides are TGCGCCAGCAGCCCCGCCACCCCCCAACTTGAAGCTTTCTTT.

This chain uses TRBV7-9 with TRBJ2-3, with 10 bases lining up with TRBD2. The V and J ends lost 1 base and 5 bases, in that order; junction bases with no gene match: 6. The germline gives CDR1 SEHNR, CDR2 FQNEAQ (reference sequence). There are 16 residues in the CDR3. CDR3 loop: CASSLGRTSGEDTQYF. In DNA form, the CDR3 reads TGTGCCAGCAGCTTAGGTCGGACTAGCGGAGAAGATACGCAGTATTTT.

This chain connects TRBV28 to TRBJ2-6; D is uncertain. The CDR3 sequence is 12 residues long. The germline CDR1 and CDR2 sequences are MDHEN and SYDVKM. V was trimmed by 6 bases and J by 4 bases, leaving 4 bases between them. In DNA form, the CDR3 reads TGTGCCAGCAGGGCAGGGGCCAACGTCCTGACTTTC. Translation: CASRAGANVLTF. Supplemented by reference TRBV28 and TRBJ2-6, the full variable domain reads DVKVTQSSRYLVKRTGEKVFLECVQDMDHENMFWYRQDPGLGLRLIYFSYDVKMKEKGDIPEGYSVSREKKERFSLILESASTNQTSMYLCASRAGANVLTFGAGSRLTVL.

The J gene is TRBJ1-1, the V gene TRBV6-2 or TRBV6-3, with D uncertain. V was trimmed by 6 bases and J by 1 base, leaving 9 bases between them. This CDR3 is built from 13 residues. Germline V gives CDR1 MNHEY, CDR2 SVGEGT. In nucleotides, the CDR3 is TGTGCCAGCAGCACTATAACGAACACTGAAGCTTTCTTT. Its protein product is CASSTITNTEAFF.

This CDR3 reads CASSDTGLAGVVNEQFF. The CDR3 DNA sequence: TGTGCCAGCAGTGACACGGGACTAGCGGGAGTAGTTAATGAGCAGTTCTTC. The rearrangement joins TRBV6-4 to TRBJ2-1, with TRBD2 matching over 14 bases. J lost 7 bases, V lost 2 bases, and 7 bases had no gene match. CDR1 is MRHNA, CDR2 SNTAGT, per germline. The CDR3 runs 17 residues.

The chain joins TRBV7-3 to TRBJ1-1; TRBD1 aligns across 7 bases. The J segment lost 0 bases and the V segment lost 0 bases, leaving 1 base of the junction unmatched. The CDR3 consists of 15 residues. CDR1 SGHTA and CDR2 FQGTGA come from the germline V gene. This chain's CDR3 is CASSLTGGVNTEAFF. For the CDR3, the DNA is TGTGCCAGCAGCTTAACAGGGGGCGTGAACACTGAAGCTTTCTTT.

The sample holds one count of this clone. Other DNA sequences from this sample encode an identical CDR3 as well. This chain joins TRBV30 and TRBJ2-1, with 13 bases matching TRBD2. V trimming: 0 bases; J trimming: 7 bases; junction bases outside the gene matches: 3. The CDR3 runs to 15 residues. In germline, CDR1 is GTSNPN, CDR2 SVGIG (reference sequence). CDR3 sequence: CAWSVGLAGENEQFF. The CDR3 coding sequence is TGTGCCTGGAGTGTAGGACTAGCGGGGGAGAATGAGCAGTTCTTC.

This clone appeared a single time. V usage is TRBV5-4 and J usage is TRBJ2-1; 8 bases are a match to TRBD1. Trimming at V came to 3 bases and at J to 7 bases, leaving 9 bases not matched to a gene. Germline V lookup: CDR1 SGHNT, CDR2 YYREEE (reference sequence). This CDR3 contains 15 residues. The CDR3 loop is CASSWGQANSNEQFF. The CDR3 DNA reads TGTGCCAGCAGCTGGGGACAGGCAAACTCAAATGAGCAGTTCTTC.

This chain joins TRBV6-5 and TRBJ2-3; D might be TRBD2 (6 bases). The germline V and J ends were trimmed by 6 bases and 4 bases, with 14 bases remaining between them. Germline assignment: CDR1 MNHEY and CDR2 SVGAGI. The CDR3 sequence is 14 residues long. CDR3 sequence: CASRRREVADTQYF. The CDR3 DNA is TGTGCCAGCAGACGGAGGGAAGTCGCAGATACGCAGTATTTT.

The rearrangement uses TRBV5-1 and TRBJ2-1; D might be TRBD2 (5 bases). CDR3 length: 13 amino acids. The V gene lost 4 bases and the J gene lost 7 bases, with 12 bases spanning the gap. The germline CDR1 and CDR2 sequences are SGHRS and YFSETQ. CDR3 nucleotides: TGCGCCAGCAGCCCCCCCCGGGAAAATGAGCAGTTCTTC. Protein product: CASSPPRENEQFF. The variable domain in full, with the rest retrieved from reference TRBV5-1 and TRBJ2-1, is KAGVTQTPRYLIKTRGQQVTLSCSPISGHRSVSWYQQTPGQGLQFLFEYFSETQRNKGNFPGRFSGRQFSNSRSEMNVSTLELGDSALYLCASSPPRENEQFFGPGTRLTVL.